The rows below give T cell receptor beta chains drawn from one sample of a study of T cell responses to AZD1222 COVID-19 vaccine. Produced via immunoSEQ multiplex PCR; TCRdb's table is partial and in-frame only. The sample holds 110,000 or so clones; approximately 90% are singletons and the top ten take approximately 5.2%. Here the sequenced sample was peripheral blood, taken on day 0 of AZD1222 vaccination. The receptors here all came from an adult in good health. The conserved cysteine and the conserved F or W are not part of the CDR3 here. Some rows have no size entry. The others give once, few or many, or a class for an expanded clone.

12,TRBV9,TRBJ1-3,once,ASSVEHSGNTIY
15,TRBV6-2/TRBV6-3,TRBJ1-1,.,ASNPPWGRGRNTEAF
13,TRBV20-1,TRBJ1-2,.,SASPPARGSYGYT
14,TRBV6-1,TRBJ2-1,.,ASSVSRQGTYNEQF
16,TRBV5-1,TRBJ2-2,.,ASSLGPGRGPNTGELF
11,TRBV30,TRBJ1-3,.,AWTTGNRDTIY
10,TRBV11-1,TRBJ2-3,.,ASSSDRDTQY
11,TRBV19,TRBJ1-2,.,ASSPTGEGGYT
12,TRBV21-1,TRBJ1-5,.,ARIDRGLNQPQH
14,TRBV7-2,TRBJ1-2,.,ASSSLGGRQNYGYT
14,TRBV7-2,TRBJ2-3,.,ASSLGPQGITDTQY
13,TRBV28,TRBJ2-1,.,ASSLKVAGGNEQF
13,TRBV7-2,TRBJ2-5,.,ASSHKTGGLETQY
13,TRBV19,TRBJ1-5,.,ASSMRSDSNQPQH
14,TRBV27,TRBJ2-2,.,ASSPGLARDTGELF
13,TRBV7-8,TRBJ2-7,.,ASSPFLATAYEQY
13,TRBV30,TRBJ2-1,once,AWSAAGDLLNEQF
12,TRBV29-1,TRBJ2-5,once,SASLRTSQETQY
14,TRBV10-3,TRBJ2-5,.,AISDPGTDQQETQY
14,TRBV7-2,TRBJ2-1,.,ASSPMVSSGSHEQF
13,TRBV7-2,TRBJ1-4,.,ASSTTGLANEKLF
13,TRBV27,TRBJ2-6,.,ASSFYGSGANVLT
20,TRBV6-4,TRBJ1-2,.,ASSDSRDRDPNKAHRVGGYT
10,TRBV4-3,TRBJ2-1,once,ASSPISGEQF
13,TRBV4-3,TRBJ2-2,.,ASSQDRVNTGELF
12,TRBV10-3,TRBJ1-3,once,AISAGLSGNTIY
15,TRBV18,TRBJ2-3,.,ASSPPTGDMGTDTQY
14,TRBV11-2,TRBJ2-1,once,ASSLEFQGAYNEQF
10,TRBV27,TRBJ2-7,.,ASSLGGYEQY
14,TRBV7-8,TRBJ2-2,.,ASSPLSDGNTGELF
15,TRBV7-9,TRBJ2-7,.,ASSSIPLGDSSYEQY
11,TRBV12-3/TRBV12-4,TRBJ1-5,.,ASSFQGRQPQH
13,TRBV27,TRBJ2-1,.,ASSSSLSGGPEQF
14,TRBV30,TRBJ1-1,once,AWSVRQGAWNTEAF
12,TRBV27,TRBJ1-4,.,ASSPPGVGEKLF
8,TRBV30,TRBJ1-1,.,AWISGGAF
12,TRBV19,TRBJ2-3,once,ASSRKDSTDTQY
12,TRBV20-1,TRBJ1-1,.,SASPSTGGSEAF
11,TRBV29-1,TRBJ2-5,.,SVGLAGGETQY
14,TRBV24-1,TRBJ1-5,.,ATSEAGQDSNQPQH
11,TRBV30,TRBJ1-1,.,AWSGQLNTEAF